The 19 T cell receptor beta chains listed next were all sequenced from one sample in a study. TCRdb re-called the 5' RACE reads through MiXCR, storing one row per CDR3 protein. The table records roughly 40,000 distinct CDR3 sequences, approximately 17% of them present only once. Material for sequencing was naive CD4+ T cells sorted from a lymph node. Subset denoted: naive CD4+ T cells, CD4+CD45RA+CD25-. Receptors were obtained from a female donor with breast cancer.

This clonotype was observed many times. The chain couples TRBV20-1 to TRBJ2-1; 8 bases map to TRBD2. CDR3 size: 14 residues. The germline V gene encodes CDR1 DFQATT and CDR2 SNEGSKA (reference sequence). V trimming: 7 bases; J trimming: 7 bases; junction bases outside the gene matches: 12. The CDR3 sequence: CSGRLATTANEQFF. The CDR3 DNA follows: TGCAGTGGGAGACTAGCGACTACGGCAAATGAGCAGTTCTTC.

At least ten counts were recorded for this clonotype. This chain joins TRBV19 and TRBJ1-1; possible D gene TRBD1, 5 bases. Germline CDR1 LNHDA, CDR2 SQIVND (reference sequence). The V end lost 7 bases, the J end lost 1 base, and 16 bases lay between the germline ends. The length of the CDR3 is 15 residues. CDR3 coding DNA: TGTGCCAGTAAAAGGGGAGGCTCGGGGAACACTGAAGCTTTCTTT. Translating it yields CASKRGGSGNTEAFF.

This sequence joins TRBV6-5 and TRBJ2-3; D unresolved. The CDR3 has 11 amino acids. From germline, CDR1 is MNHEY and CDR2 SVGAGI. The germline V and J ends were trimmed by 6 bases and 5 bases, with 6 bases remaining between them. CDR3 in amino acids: CASRKGDTQYF. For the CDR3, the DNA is TGTGCCAGCAGGAAGGGAGATACGCAGTATTTT.

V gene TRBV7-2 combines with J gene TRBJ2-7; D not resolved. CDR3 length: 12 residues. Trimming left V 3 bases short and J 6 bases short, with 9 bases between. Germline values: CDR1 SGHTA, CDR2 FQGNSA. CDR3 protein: CASSFPGAEQYF. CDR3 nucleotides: TGTGCCAGCAGCTTTCCGGGTGCCGAGCAGTACTTC.

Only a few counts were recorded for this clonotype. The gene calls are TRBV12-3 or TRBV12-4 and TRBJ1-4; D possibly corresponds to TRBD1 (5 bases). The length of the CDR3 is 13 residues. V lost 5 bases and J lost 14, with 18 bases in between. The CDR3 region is CASSPGPRTRLFF. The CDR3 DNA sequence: TGTGCCAGCAGTCCGGGACCCCGGACTCGGCTGTTTTTT.

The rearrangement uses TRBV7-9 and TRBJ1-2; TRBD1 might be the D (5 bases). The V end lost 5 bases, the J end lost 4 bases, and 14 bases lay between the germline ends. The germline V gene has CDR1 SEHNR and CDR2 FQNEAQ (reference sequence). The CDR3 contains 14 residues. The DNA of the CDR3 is TGTGCCAGCAGCCCGTCTAGACAGAGCTATGGCTACACCTTC. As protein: CASSPSRQSYGYTF.

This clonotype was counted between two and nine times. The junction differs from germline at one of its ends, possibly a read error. The CDR3 coding sequence is TGCGCCAACAGCTTGGGGACAGTCACAGATACGCAGTATTTT. This sequence encodes CANSLGTVTDTQYF. The rearrangement links TRBV5-1 to TRBJ2-3; 7 positions agree with TRBD1. The CDR3 runs to 14 residues. Germline values: CDR1 SGHRS, CDR2 YFSETQ.

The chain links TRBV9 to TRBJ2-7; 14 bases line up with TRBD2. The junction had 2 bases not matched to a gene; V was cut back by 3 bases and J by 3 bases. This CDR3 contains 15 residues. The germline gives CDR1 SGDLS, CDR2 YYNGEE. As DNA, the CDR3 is TGTGCCAGCAGCGGAGGACTAGCGGGGGGCTACGAGCAGTACTTC. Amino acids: CASSGGLAGGYEQYF.

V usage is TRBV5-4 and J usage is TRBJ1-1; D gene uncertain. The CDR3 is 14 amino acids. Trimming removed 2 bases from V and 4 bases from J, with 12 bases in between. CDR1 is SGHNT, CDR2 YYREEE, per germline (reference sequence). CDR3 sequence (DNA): TGTGCCAGCAGCTTCGGGGTCGAGAGCACTGAAGCTTTCTTT. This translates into CASSFGVESTEAFF.

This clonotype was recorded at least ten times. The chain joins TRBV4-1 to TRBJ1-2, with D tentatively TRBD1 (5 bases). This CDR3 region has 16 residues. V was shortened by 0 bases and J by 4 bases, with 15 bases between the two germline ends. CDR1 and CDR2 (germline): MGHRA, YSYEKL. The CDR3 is CASSQEGAGTFYGYTF. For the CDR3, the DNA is TGCGCCAGCAGCCAAGAAGGGGCAGGGACGTTCTATGGCTACACCTTC.

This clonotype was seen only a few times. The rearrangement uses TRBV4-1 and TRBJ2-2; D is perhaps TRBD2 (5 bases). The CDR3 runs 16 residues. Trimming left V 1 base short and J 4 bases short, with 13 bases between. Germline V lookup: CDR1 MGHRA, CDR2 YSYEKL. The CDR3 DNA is TGCGCCAGCAGCCAAGGAGACTTGGGGAGCACCGGGGAGCTGTTTTTT. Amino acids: CASSQGDLGSTGELFF.

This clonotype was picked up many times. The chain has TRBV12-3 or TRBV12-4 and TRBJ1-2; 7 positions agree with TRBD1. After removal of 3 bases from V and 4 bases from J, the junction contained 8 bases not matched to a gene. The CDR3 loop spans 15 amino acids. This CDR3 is CASSFSSGQTYGYTF. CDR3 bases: TGTGCCAGCAGTTTCAGCTCGGGACAGACCTATGGCTACACCTTC.

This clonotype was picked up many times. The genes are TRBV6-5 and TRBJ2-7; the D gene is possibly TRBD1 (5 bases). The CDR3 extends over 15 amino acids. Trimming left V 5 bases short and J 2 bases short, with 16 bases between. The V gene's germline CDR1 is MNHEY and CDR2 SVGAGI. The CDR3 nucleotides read TGTGCCAGCAGTAGATACACCCTAGGGGCCTACGAGCAGTACTTC. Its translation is CASSRYTLGAYEQYF.

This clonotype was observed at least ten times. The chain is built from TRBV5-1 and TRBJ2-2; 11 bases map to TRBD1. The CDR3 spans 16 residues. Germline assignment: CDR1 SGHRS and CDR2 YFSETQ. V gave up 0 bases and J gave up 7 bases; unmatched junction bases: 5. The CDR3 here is CASSLEPGQGVGELFF. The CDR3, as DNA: TGCGCCAGCAGCTTGGAACCGGGACAGGGGGTCGGGGAGCTGTTTTTT. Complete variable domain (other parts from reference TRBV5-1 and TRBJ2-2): KAGVTQTPRYLIKTRGQQVTLSCSPISGHRSVSWYQQTPGQGLQFLFEYFSETQRNKGNFPGRFSGRQFSNSRSEMNVSTLELGDSALYLCASSLEPGQGVGELFFGEGSRLTVL.

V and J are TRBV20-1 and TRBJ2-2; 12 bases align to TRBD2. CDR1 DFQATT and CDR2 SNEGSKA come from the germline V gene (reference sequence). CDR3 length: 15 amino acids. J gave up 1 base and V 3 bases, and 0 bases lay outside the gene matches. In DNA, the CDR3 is TGCAGTGCTAGGACTAGCGGGGGGAACACCGGGGAGCTGTTTTTT. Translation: CSARTSGGNTGELFF.

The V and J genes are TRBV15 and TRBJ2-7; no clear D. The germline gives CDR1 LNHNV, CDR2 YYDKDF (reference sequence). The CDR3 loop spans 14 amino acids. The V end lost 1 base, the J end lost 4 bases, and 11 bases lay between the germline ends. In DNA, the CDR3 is TGTGCCACCAGCAGAGTCTCCGGAGATTACGAGCAGTACTTC. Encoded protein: CATSRVSGDYEQYF.

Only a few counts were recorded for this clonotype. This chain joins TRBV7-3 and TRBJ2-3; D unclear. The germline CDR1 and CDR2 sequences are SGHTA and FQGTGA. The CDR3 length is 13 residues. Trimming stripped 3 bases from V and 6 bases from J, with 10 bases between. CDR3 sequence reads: CASSFIASDTQYF. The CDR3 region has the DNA TGTGCCAGCAGCTTTATAGCCTCTGATACGCAGTATTTT.

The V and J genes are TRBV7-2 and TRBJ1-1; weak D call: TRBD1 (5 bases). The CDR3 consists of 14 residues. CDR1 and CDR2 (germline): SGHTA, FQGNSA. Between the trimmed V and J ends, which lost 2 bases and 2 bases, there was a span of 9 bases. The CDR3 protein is CASSLKGLNTEAFF. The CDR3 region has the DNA TGTGCCAGCAGCTTAAAGGGGTTAAACACTGAAGCTTTCTTT.

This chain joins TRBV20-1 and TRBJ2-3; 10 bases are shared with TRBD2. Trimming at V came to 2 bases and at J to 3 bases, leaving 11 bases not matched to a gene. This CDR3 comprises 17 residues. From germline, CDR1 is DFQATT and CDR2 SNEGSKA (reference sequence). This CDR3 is CSARPLGLAIFTDTQYF. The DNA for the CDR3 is TGCAGTGCTAGACCCTTGGGACTAGCGATTTTTACAGATACGCAGTATTTT.